The 20 T cell receptor beta chains below were found in one sample sequenced in a study of OX40 agonist ivuxolimab in advanced cancers. TCRdb's copy holds only in-frame clones and misses some; the assay was immunoSEQ multiplex PCR. Of around 50,000 clones listed, around 94% were seen once; the top ten hold roughly 12%. Sequencing was performed on CD4+ or CD8+ T cells sorted from blood, taken in a trial of the OX40 agonist ivuxolimab. All receptors come from an adult with an advanced solid tumor such as melanoma, head and neck, liver or kidney cancer.

The gene calls are TRBV9 and TRBJ2-1; the D gene is possibly TRBD2 (5 bases). V was cut by 4 bases and J by 1 base, with 15 bases left in between. The CDR3 has 16 residues. Germline values: CDR1 SGDLS, CDR2 YYNGEE. CDR3 coding DNA: TGTGCCAGCAGCCCCAGCAGCGGAGGATCCTACAATGAGCAGTTCTTC. Its translation is CASSPSSGGSYNEQFF.

This chain joins TRBV10-1 and TRBJ2-3; tentative D call: TRBD1 (6 bases). V lost 2 bases, J lost 2 bases, and 8 bases lay in between. The CDR3 has 14 residues. Per the germline V gene, CDR1 is WNHNN and CDR2 is SYGVQD (reference sequence). The CDR3 sequence is CASSEPGDTDTQYF. CDR3 bases: TGCGCCAGCAGTGAGCCAGGGGACACAGATACGCAGTATTTT.

The CDR3 here is CASSQVSSADYGYTF. In nucleotides, the CDR3 is TGCGCCAGCAGCCAAGTTTCGTCAGCCGACTATGGCTACACCTTC. The chain joins TRBV4-1 to TRBJ1-2, with no clear D. CDR3 size: 15 residues. The germline V gene has CDR1 MGHRA and CDR2 YSYEKL. V was trimmed by 1 base and J by 3 bases, leaving 12 bases between them.

V gene TRBV12-5 combines with J gene TRBJ2-2; TRBD1 aligns across 7 bases. Looked up from germline, CDR1 is LGHNT and CDR2 is FRNRAP. The CDR3 has 16 amino acids. V shed 5 bases, J shed 0 bases, and the junction held 6 bases outside the gene matches. CDR3 DNA: TGTGCTAGTGGTCTCGCAACAGGGGCGAACACCGGGGAGCTGTTTTTT. Translated, it gives CASGLATGANTGELFF.

The J gene is TRBJ1-2, the V gene TRBV6-6; D is unresolved. Per germline, CDR1 MNHNY and CDR2 SVGAGI (reference sequence). V was cut by 4 bases and J by 6 bases, with 6 bases left in between. The CDR3 length is 11 residues. CDR3 nucleotide sequence: TGTGCCAGCAGTTTAGGTAATGGCTACACCTTC. Translated: CASSLGNGYTF.

The chain uses TRBV11-2 and TRBJ2-7, with 7 bases lining up with TRBD2. Trimming cost V 5 bases and J 3 bases; bases outside gene matches: 19. Germline CDR1 SGHAT, CDR2 FQNNGV. The CDR3 runs to 18 residues. The CDR3 loop is CASSPRPGPQRDFYEQYF. CDR3 in DNA: TGTGCCAGCAGCCCTCGCCCGGGGCCACAGCGGGATTTCTACGAGCAGTACTTC.

This chain connects TRBV11-2 to TRBJ2-5, with 9 bases lining up with TRBD1. The V gene end was trimmed by 2 bases and the J gene end by 3 bases; junction bases not matched to a gene: 1. The CDR3 covers 14 residues. Germline V gives CDR1 SGHAT, CDR2 FQNNGV. The CDR3 DNA sequence: TGTGCCAGCAGCTTATGGACAGGGGAAGAGACCCAGTACTTC. As protein: CASSLWTGEETQYF.

The chain has TRBV4-3 and TRBJ1-2; 8 bases line up with TRBD1. CDR3 length: 16 residues. V trimming: 1 base; J trimming: 6 bases; junction bases outside the gene matches: 10. The germline V gene has CDR1 LGHNA and CDR2 YSLEER. This CDR3 is CASSQVGLAGGDGYTF. CDR3 DNA: TGCGCCAGCAGCCAAGTGGGCCTGGCAGGGGGCGATGGCTACACCTTC.

This clone was detected only a few times. The chain joins TRBV10-1 to TRBJ2-2; TRBD2 aligns across 8 bases. The V gene's germline CDR1 is WNHNN and CDR2 SYGVQD (reference sequence). V dropped 9 bases and J dropped 2; count of bases not matched to a gene: 2. This CDR3 spans 13 amino acids. The CDR3 DNA sequence: TGCGCCAGTCGGGGGGGAAACACCGGGGAGCTGTTTTTT. Translated, it gives CASRGGNTGELFF.

The genes are TRBV6-1 and TRBJ1-5; 8 nucleotides agree with TRBD1. After removal of 4 bases from V and 3 bases from J, the junction contained 8 bases not matched to a gene. From germline, CDR1 is MNHNS and CDR2 SASEGT. The CDR3 is made up of 16 amino acids. The CDR3 coding sequence is TGTGCCAGCAGTGTGAGAGAGACAGGGGTCAATCAGCCCCAGCATTTT. Its translation: CASSVRETGVNQPQHF.

This chain links TRBV7-9 with TRBJ2-7; weak D call: TRBD2 (7 bases). The CDR3 consists of 13 residues. Per the germline V gene, CDR1 is SEHNR and CDR2 is FQNEAQ (reference sequence). Trimming stripped 6 bases from V and 5 bases from J, with 14 bases between. This CDR3 is CASRGGGLNEQYF. The CDR3 region has the DNA TGTGCCAGCAGGGGAGGGGGGCTAAACGAGCAGTACTTC.

The chain uses TRBV28 and TRBJ2-5; 8 bases match TRBD2. The J call could be wrong; TRBJ2-7 is a better fit for the DNA end. Germline lookup yields CDR1 MDHEN and CDR2 SYDVKM. The CDR3 has 15 amino acids. The CDR3 sequence: CATEFGSGSSYEQYF. Here the CDR3 DNA reads TGTGCCACCGAGTTTGGAAGCGGGAGCTCCTACGAGCAGTACTTC.

The V gene is TRBV7-6, the J gene TRBJ1-1; tentative D call: TRBD1 (5 bases). The CDR3 loop spans 14 amino acids. Trimming cost V 3 bases and J 4 bases, with 12 bases left between them. Looked up from germline, CDR1 is SGHVS and CDR2 is FNYEAQ. Here the CDR3 reads CASSFAGRSTEAFF. The DNA for the CDR3 is TGTGCCAGCAGCTTTGCAGGGCGGTCCACTGAAGCTTTCTTT.

This clone was counted a single time. This chain connects TRBV10-3 to TRBJ2-3, with D unresolved. There are 16 residues in the CDR3. The germline V gene has CDR1 ENHRY and CDR2 SYGVKD. Trimming removed 2 bases at V and 0 bases at J, with 12 bases between. CDR3 sequence (DNA): TGTGCCATCAGTGAGACTGTCCCCGCTAGCACAGATACGCAGTATTTT. This codes for CAISETVPASTDTQYF.

The V and J genes are TRBV6-5 and TRBJ2-6; no clear D. This CDR3 is 13 amino acids long. Trimming shortened V by 6 bases and J by 1 base, and 4 bases separated the two germline ends. Germline-derived CDR1 and CDR2 are MNHEY and SVGAGI. The CDR3 spells CASSSSGANVLTF. For the CDR3, the DNA is TGTGCCAGCAGCTCATCTGGGGCCAACGTCCTGACTTTC.

The gene calls are TRBV5-1 and TRBJ1-1; perhaps TRBD1 as D (5 bases). Germline CDR1 reads SGHRS; CDR2 reads YFSETQ. The length of the CDR3 is 15 residues. V shed 4 bases and J shed 6 bases, with 19 bases lying between them. CDR3 in DNA: TGCGCCAGCAGCCCAGATGGGGTCAGGGTGCCTGAAGCTTTCTTT. It codes for CASSPDGVRVPEAFF.

The table lists this clone with a count of one. The rearrangement uses TRBV19 and TRBJ2-2; D gene unclear. Deletions cut 9 bases from V and 7 bases from J, with 9 bases between. The CDR3 contains 11 residues. The germline V gene encodes CDR1 LNHDA and CDR2 SQIVND (reference sequence). This CDR3 is CASRIFGELFF. CDR3 nucleotides: TGTGCCAGCCGGATCTTCGGGGAGCTGTTTTTT.

The CDR3: CASSSPYPREEVWSDTQYF. The CDR3 nucleotides are TGTGCCAGCAGTTCCCCTTACCCTAGGGAGGAGGTTTGGTCAGATACGCAGTATTTT. V and J are TRBV28 and TRBJ2-3; D is perhaps TRBD2 (6 bases). V was shortened by 4 bases and J by 4 bases, with 27 bases between the two germline ends. Per germline, CDR1 MDHEN and CDR2 SYDVKM. This CDR3 is 19 amino acids long.

V gene TRBV25-1 combines with J gene TRBJ1-1; D is undetermined. The CDR3 is 14 amino acids. V shed 0 bases and J shed 6 bases, with 11 bases lying between them. Germline assignment: CDR1 MGHDK and CDR2 SYGVNS. In DNA, the CDR3 is TGTGCCAGCAGTGAATACAACGAGAATGCTGAAGCTTTCTTT. Residues: CASSEYNENAEAFF.

The V call is TRBV12-5, the J call TRBJ2-5; D is unclear. From germline, CDR1 is LGHNT and CDR2 FRNRAP. V was shortened by 7 bases and J by 3 bases, with 12 bases between the two germline ends. The length of the CDR3 is 13 residues. This CDR3 is CASAPQTEETQYF. The CDR3 DNA is TGTGCTAGTGCCCCCCAGACGGAAGAGACCCAGTACTTC.